This TCR beta chain originates from a study of blood T cells in healthy people across ages. Study findings and constraints: Higher diversity, along with more naive CD4+ cells, distinguished long-lived donors from aged donors.

There are many counts of this clonotype. The antigen remains undetermined. Trimming removed 0 bases from V and 5 bases from J; junction bases left unmatched: 6. CDR3 length: 14 amino acids. The germline CDR1 and CDR2 sequences are SQVTM and ANQGSEA. Together with a sample-barcoded 5' primer, a J-beta primer mix was included in a second PCR lasting about 6 to 12 cycles. TCRdb re-called the 5' RACE reads through MiXCR, storing one row per CDR3 protein. The data hold around 1,000,000 distinct CDR3 sequences, with about 25% observed a single time. These same data were also listed under a study on T cells of mothers and their children. Per that paper: For related and unrelated pairs alike, thymic selection shapes TCR recombination output similarly.

This sequence originates from a girl aged 2 to 9 in good health. J is TRBJ2-5 and V is TRBV29-1, with 7 bases lining up with TRBD2. Sequenced sample: blood. CDR3 nucleotide sequence: TGCAGCGTTGAAGATGGCAGCGGGGTGGAGACCCAGTACTTC. Its translation is CSVEDGSGVETQYF. Full variable domain (missing parts from reference TRBV29-1 and TRBJ2-5): SAVISQKPSRDICQRGTSLTIQCQVDSQVTMMFWYRQQPGQSLTLIATANQGSEATYESGFVIDKFPISRPNLTFSTLTVSNMSPEDSSIYLCSVEDGSGVETQYFGPGTRLLVL.